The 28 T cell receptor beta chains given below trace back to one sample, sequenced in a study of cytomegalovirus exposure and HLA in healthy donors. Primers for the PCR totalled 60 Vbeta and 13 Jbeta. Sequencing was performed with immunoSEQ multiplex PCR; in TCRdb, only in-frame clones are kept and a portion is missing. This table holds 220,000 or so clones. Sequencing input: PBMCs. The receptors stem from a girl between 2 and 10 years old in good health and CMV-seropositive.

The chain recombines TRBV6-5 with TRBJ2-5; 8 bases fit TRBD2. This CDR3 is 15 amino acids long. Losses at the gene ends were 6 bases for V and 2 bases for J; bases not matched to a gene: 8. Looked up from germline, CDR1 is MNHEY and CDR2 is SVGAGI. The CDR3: CASSNQIAGQETQYF. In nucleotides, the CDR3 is TGTGCCAGCAGCAACCAAATAGCGGGACAAGAGACCCAGTACTTC.

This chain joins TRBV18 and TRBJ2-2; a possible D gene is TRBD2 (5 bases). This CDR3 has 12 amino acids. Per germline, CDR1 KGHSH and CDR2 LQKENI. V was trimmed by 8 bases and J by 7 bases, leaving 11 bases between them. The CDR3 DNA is TGTGCCAGCAAACTAGTCGACGGGGAGCTGTTTTTT. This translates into CASKLVDGELFF.

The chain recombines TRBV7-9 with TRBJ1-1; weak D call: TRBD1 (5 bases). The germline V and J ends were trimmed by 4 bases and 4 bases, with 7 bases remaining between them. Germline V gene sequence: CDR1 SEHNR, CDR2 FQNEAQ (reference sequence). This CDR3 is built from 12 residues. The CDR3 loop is CASSWGSTEAFF. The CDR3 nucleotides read TGTGCCAGCAGCTGGGGCAGCACTGAAGCTTTCTTT. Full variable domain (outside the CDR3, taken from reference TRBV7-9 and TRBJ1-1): DTGVSQNPRHKITKRGQNVTFRCDPISEHNRLYWYRQTLGQGPEFLTYFQNEAQLEKSRLLSDRFSAERPKGSFSTLEIQRTEQGDSAMYLCASSWGSTEAFFGQGTRLTVV.

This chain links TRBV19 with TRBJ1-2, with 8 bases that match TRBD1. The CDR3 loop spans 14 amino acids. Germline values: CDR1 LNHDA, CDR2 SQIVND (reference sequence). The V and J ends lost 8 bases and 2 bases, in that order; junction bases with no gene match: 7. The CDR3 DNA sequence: TGTGCCAGTCGTGACAGGGGAACCAACTATGGCTACACCTTC. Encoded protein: CASRDRGTNYGYTF.

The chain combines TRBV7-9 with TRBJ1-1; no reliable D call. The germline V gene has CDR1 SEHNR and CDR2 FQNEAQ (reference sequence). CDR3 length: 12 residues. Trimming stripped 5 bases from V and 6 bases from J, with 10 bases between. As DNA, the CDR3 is TGTGCCAGCAGCGCCAGTAGCGCTGAAGCTTTCTTT. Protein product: CASSASSAEAFF.

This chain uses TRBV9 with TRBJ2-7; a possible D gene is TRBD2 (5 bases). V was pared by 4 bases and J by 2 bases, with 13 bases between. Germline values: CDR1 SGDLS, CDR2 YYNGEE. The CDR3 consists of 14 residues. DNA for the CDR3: TGTGCCAGCAGCCCCCGGACCGGGACCTACGAGCAGTACTTC. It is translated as CASSPRTGTYEQYF.

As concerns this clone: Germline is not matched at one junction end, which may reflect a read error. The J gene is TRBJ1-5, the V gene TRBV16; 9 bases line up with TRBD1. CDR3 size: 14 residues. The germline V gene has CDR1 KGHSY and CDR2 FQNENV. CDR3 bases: TGTGCCAGCAGCCGCTCCCCGAAACCGGGACAGGGTGATTTT. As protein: CASSRSPKPGQGDF.

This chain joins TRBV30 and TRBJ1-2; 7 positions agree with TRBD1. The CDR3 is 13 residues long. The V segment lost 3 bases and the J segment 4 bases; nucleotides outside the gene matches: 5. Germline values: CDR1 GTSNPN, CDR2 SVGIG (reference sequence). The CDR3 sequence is CAWSQGGSYGYTF. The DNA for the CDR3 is TGTGCCTGGAGCCAGGGGGGTAGCTATGGCTACACCTTC.

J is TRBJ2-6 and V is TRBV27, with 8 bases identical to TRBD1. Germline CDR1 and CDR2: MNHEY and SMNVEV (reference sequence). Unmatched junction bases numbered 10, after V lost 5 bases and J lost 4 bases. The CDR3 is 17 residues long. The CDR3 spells CASSPRLTGVGANVLTF. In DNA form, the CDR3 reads TGTGCCAGCAGTCCTAGACTGACAGGGGTCGGGGCCAACGTCCTGACTTTC.

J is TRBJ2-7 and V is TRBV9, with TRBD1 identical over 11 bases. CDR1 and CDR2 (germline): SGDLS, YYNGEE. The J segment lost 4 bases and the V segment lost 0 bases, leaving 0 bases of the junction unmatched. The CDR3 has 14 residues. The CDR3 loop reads CASSVGDRGYEQYF. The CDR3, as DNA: TGTGCCAGCAGCGTAGGGGACAGGGGGTACGAGCAGTACTTC.

The CDR3 sequence: CASSFSGLKSKTFYEQYF. The CDR3 DNA follows: TGTGCCAGCAGCTTTAGCGGACTTAAATCTAAAACTTTCTACGAGCAGTACTTC. The chain carries TRBV12-1 and TRBJ2-7; the table names TRBD2, a call not compared with the DNA. TRBV12-1 is reported as a pseudogene. The CDR3 length is 18 residues.

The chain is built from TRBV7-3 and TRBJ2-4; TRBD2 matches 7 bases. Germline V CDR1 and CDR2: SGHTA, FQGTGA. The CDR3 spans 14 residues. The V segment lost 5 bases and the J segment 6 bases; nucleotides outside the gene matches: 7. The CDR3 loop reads CASSISSGSNIQYF. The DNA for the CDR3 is TGTGCCAGCAGCATATCTAGCGGATCAAACATTCAGTACTTC.

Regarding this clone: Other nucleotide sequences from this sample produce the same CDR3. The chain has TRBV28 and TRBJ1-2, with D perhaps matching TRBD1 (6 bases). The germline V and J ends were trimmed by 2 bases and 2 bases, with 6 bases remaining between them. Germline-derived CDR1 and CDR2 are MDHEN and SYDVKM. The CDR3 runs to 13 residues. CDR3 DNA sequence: TGTGCCAGCAGTTTACAGGGGAACTATGGCTACACCTTC. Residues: CASSLQGNYGYTF.

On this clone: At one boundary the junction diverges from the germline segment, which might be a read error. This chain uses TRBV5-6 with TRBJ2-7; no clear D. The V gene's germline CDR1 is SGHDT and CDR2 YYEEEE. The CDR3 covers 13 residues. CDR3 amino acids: CASSLGSSHEQYF. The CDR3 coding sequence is TGTGCCAGCAGCTTAGGTAGCTCCCACGAGCAGTACTTC.

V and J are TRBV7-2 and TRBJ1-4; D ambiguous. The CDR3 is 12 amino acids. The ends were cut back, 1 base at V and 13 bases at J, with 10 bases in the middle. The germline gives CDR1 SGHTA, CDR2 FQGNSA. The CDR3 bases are TGTGCCAGCAGCTTAGAGGTTGGAGGACTGTTTTTT. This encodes CASSLEVGGLFF.

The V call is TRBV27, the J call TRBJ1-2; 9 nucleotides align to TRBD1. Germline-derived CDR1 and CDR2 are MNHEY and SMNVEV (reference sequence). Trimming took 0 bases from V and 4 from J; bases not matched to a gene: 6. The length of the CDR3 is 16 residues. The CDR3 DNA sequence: TGTGCCAGCAGTTTATCTCCCTCGACAGGGGGCTATGGCTACACCTTC. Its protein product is CASSLSPSTGGYGYTF.

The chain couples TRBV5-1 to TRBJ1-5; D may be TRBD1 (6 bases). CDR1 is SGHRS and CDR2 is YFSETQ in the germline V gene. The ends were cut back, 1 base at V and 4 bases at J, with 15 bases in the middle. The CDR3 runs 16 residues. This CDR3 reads CASSLFGGAGNQPQHF. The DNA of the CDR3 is TGCGCCAGCAGCTTGTTTGGGGGGGCGGGAAATCAGCCCCAGCATTTT.

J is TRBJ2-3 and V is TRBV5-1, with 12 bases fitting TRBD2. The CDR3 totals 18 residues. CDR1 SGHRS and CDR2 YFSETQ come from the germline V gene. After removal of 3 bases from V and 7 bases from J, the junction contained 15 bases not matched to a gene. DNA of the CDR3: TGCGCCAGCAGCTCGCTAGCGGGAGGGGAGCTTCTTCAAAATACGCAGTATTTT. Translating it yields CASSSLAGGELLQNTQYF.

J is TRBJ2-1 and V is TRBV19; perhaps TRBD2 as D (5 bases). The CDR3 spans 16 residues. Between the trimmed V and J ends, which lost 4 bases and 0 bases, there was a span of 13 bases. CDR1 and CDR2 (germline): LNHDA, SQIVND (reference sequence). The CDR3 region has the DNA TGTGCCAGTAGTACCCCGGACTCCAGCTCCTACAATGAGCAGTTCTTC. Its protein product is CASSTPDSSSYNEQFF.

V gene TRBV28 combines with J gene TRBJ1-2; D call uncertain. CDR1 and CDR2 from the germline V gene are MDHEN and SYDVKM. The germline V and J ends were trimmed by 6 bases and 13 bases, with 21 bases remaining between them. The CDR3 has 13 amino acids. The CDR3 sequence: CASRLTGFLGCTF. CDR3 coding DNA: TGTGCCAGCAGATTGACGGGATTTTTAGGTTGCACCTTC.

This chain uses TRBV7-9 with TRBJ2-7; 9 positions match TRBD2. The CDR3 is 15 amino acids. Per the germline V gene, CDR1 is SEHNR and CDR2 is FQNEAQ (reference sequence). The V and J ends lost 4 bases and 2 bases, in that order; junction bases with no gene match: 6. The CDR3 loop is CASSSPSGMTYEQYF. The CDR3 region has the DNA TGTGCCAGCAGCTCGCCTAGCGGGATGACCTACGAGCAGTACTTC.

This chain's CDR3 is CASSPRGYEQYF. In nucleotides, the CDR3 is TGTGCCAGTAGCCCCCGGGGCTACGAGCAGTACTTC. The chain employs TRBV19 and TRBJ2-7, with D possibly being TRBD2 (5 bases). Germline loops: CDR1 LNHDA, CDR2 SQIVND (reference sequence). Between the trimmed V and J ends, which lost 6 bases and 3 bases, there was a span of 9 bases. The length of the CDR3 is 12 residues.

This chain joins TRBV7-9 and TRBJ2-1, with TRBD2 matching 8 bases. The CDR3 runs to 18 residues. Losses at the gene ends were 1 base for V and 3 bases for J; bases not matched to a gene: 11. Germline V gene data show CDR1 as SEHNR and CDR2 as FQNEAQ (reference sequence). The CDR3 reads CASSLGSASGRNYNEQFF. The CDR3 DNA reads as TGTGCCAGCAGCTTAGGATCCGCCAGCGGGAGAAACTACAATGAGCAGTTCTTC. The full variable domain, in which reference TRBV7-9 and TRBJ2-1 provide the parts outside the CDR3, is DTGVSQNPRHKITKRGQNVTFRCDPISEHNRLYWYRQTLGQGPEFLTYFQNEAQLEKSRLLSDRFSAERPKGSFSTLEIQRTEQGDSAMYLCASSLGSASGRNYNEQFFGPGTRLTVL.

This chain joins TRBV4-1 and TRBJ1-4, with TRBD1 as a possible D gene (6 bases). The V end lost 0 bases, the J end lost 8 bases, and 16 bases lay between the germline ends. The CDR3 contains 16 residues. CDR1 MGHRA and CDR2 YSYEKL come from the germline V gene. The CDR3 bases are TGCGCCAGCAGCCAAGATCGGCCAGGGGTGGTGGAAAAACTGTTTTTT. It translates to CASSQDRPGVVEKLFF.

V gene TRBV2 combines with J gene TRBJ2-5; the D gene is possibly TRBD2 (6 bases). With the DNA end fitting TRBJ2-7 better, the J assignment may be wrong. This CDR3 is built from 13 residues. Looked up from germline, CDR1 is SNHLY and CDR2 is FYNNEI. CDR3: CASSPWEDYEQYF. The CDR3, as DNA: TGTGCCAGCAGTCCCTGGGAGGACTACGAGCAGTACTTC.

DNA of the CDR3: TGTGCCAGCAGCTCAGAGGACAGAGCCTACGAGCAGTACTTC. Residues: CASSSEDRAYEQYF. V is TRBV7-9 and J is TRBJ2-7; tentative D call: TRBD1 (6 bases). V was cut by 4 bases and J by 2 bases, with 12 bases left in between. CDR3 size: 14 residues. The germline CDR1 and CDR2 sequences are SEHNR and FQNEAQ (reference sequence).

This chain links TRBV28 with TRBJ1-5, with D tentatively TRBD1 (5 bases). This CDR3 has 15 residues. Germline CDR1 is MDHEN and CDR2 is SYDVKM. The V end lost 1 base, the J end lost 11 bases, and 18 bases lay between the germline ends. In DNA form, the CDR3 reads TGTGCCAGCAGTTTATCGGGACTTAACGTGTGGTCCCAGCATTTT. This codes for CASSLSGLNVWSQHF.

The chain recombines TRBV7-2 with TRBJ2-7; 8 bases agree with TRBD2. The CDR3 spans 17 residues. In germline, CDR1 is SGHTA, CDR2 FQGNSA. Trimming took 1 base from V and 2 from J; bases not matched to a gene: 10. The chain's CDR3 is CASSLVASGSDTYEQYF. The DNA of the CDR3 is TGTGCCAGCAGCTTAGTAGCGAGCGGGAGTGACACCTACGAGCAGTACTTC.